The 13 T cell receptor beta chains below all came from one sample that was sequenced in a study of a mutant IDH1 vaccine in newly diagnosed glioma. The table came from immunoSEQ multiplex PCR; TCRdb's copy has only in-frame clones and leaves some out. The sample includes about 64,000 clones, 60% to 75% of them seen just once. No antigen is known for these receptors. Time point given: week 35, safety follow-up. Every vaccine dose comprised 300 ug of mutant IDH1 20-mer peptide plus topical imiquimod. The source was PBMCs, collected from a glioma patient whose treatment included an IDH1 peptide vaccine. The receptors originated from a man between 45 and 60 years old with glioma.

CDR3 region: CAWRSGDNQPQHF. The CDR3 bases are TGTGCCTGGAGGTCGGGTGATAATCAGCCCCAGCATTTT. The chain links TRBV30 to TRBJ1-5; D call uncertain. Germline CDR1 and CDR2: GTSNPN and SVGIG (reference sequence). V lost 3 bases and J lost 4, with 10 bases in between. The CDR3 extends over 13 amino acids.

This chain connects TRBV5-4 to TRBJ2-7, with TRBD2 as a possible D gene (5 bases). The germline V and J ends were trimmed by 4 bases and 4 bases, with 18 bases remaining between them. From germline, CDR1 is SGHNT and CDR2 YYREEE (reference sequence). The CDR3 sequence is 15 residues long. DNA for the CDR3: TGTGCCAGCAGCCTGGACTCCCTAGGAGAATACGAGCAGTACTTC. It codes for CASSLDSLGEYEQYF.

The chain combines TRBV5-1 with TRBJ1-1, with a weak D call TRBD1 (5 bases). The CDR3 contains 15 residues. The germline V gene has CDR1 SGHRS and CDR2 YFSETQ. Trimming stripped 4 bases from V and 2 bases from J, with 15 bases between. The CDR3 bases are TGCGCCAGCAGCCCCACCCAGGGCTACAACACTGAAGCTTTCTTT. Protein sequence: CASSPTQGYNTEAFF.

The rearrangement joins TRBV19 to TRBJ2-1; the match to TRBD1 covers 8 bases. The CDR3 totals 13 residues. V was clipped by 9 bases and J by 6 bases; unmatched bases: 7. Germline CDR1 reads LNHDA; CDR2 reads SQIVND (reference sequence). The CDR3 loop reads CASSTGAGNEQFF. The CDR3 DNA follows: TGTGCCAGCTCGACAGGGGCAGGCAATGAGCAGTTCTTC.

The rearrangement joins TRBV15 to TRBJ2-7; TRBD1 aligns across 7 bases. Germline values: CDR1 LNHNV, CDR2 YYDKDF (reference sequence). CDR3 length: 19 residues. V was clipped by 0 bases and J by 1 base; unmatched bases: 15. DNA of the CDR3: TGTGCCACCAGCAGAGATTGGACGGCAGGGGGAGAGAGGTCCTACGAGCAGTACTTC. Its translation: CATSRDWTAGGERSYEQYF.

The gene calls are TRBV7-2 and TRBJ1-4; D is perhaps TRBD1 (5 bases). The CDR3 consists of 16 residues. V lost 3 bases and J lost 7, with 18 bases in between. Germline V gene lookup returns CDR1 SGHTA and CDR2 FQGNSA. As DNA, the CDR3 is TGTGCCAGCAGCTTCAGATACGGGGCATCAGGTGAAAAACTGTTTTTT. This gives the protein CASSFRYGASGEKLFF.

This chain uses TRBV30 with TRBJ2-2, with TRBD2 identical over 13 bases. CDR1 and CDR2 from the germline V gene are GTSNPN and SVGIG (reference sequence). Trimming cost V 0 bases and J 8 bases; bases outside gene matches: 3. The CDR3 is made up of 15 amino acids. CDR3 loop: CAWSVLAGGPGELFF. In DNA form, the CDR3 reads TGTGCCTGGAGTGTACTAGCGGGGGGGCCAGGGGAGCTGTTTTTT.

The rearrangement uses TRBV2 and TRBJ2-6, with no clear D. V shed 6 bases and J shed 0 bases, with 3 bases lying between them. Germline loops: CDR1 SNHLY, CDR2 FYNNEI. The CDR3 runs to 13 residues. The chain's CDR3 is CASSGSGANVLTF. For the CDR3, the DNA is TGTGCCAGCAGCGGCTCTGGGGCCAACGTCCTGACTTTC.

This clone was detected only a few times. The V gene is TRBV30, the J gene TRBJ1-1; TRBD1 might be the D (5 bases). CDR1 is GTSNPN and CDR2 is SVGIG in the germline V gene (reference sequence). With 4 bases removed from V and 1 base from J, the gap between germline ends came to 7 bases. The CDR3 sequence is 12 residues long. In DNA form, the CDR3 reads TGTGCCTGGACCGGGGGGAACACTGAAGCTTTCTTT. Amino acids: CAWTGGNTEAFF.

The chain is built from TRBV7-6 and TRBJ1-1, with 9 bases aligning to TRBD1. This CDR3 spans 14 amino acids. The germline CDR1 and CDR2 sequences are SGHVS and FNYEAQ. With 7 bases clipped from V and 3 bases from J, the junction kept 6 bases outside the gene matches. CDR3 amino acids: CASNPGTGYTEAFF. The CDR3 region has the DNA TGTGCCAGCAACCCCGGGACAGGGTACACTGAAGCTTTCTTT.

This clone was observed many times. The CDR3 DNA reads as TGCAGCGGCGCTGCCGGAAACACTGAAGCTTTCTTT. Protein product: CSGAAGNTEAFF. This rearrangement joins TRBV29-1 to TRBJ1-1, with D uncertain. The germline CDR1 and CDR2 sequences are SQVTM and ANQGSEA. The CDR3 consists of 12 residues. V was clipped by 7 bases and J by 2 bases, with 11 bases between them.

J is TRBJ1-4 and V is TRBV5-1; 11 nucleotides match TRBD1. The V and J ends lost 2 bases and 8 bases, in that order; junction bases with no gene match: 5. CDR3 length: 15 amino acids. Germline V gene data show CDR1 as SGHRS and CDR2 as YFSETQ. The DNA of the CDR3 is TGCGCCAGCAGCTTTGGGGGACAGGGGGGGGAAAAACTGTTTTTT. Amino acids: CASSFGGQGGEKLFF.

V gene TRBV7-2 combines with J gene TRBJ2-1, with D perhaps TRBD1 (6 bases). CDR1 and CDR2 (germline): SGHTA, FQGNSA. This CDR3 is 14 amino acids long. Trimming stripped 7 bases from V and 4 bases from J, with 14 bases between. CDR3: CASTPGHEYNEQFF. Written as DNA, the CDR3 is TGTGCCAGCACCCCGGGACACGAGTACAATGAGCAGTTCTTC.